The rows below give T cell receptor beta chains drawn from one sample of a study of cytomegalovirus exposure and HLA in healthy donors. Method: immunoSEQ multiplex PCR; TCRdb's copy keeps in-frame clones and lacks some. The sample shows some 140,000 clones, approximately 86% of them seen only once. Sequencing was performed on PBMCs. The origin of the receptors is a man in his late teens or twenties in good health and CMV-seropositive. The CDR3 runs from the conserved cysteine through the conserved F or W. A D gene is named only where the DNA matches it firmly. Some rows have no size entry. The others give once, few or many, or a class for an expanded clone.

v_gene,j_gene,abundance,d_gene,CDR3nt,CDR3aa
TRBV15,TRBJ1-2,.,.,TGTGCCACCAGCAGAGAGGGGGGGCTAAGCTATGGCTACACCTTC,CATSREGGLSYGYTF
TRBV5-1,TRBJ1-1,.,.,TGCGCCAGCAGCTTGGACGGAGGGGTACCTGAAGCTTTCTTT,CASSLDGGVPEAFF
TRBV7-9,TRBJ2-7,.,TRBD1,TGTGCCAGCAGCTACGGACAGGGGAGCCACGAGCAGTACTTC,CASSYGQGSHEQYF
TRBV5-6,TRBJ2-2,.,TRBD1,TGTGCCAGCACTACGCGAGGGACAGCCCATATCGGGGAGCTGTTTTTT,CASTTRGTAHIGELFF
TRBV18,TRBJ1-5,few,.,TGTGCCAGCTCGGCCGACAGATATAGCAATCAGCCCCAGCATTTT,CASSADRYSNQPQHF
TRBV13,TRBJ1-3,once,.,TGTGCCAGCAGCTTAAACGGCGGAGGCTCTGGAAACACCATATATTTT,CASSLNGGGSGNTIYF
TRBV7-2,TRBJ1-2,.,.,TGTGCCAGCAGCTCGCGGCAGACCTATGGCTACACCTTC,CASSSRQTYGYTF
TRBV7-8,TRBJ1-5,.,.,TGTGCCAGCAGCCCGGACAGAACCTCCTCATACAGCAATCAGCCCCAGCATTTT,CASSPDRTSSYSNQPQHF
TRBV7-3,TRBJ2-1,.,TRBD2,TGTGCCAGCAGCCTAGCGGCAGGAGACTATCCTTACAATGAGCAGTTCTTC,CASSLAAGDYPYNEQFF
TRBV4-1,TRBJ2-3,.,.,TGCGCCAGCAGCCAAGTTATTCCCTTTCGGGATACGCAGTATTTT,CASSQVIPFRDTQYF
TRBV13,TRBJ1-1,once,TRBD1,TGTGCCAGCAGCTCTTACAGGGGGCTGAACACTGAAGCTTTCTTT,CASSSYRGLNTEAFF
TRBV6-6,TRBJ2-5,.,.,TGTGCCAGCAGTGATACAGGGAAAGAGACCCAGTACTTC,CASSDTGKETQYF
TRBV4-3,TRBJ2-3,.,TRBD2,TGCGCCAGCAGCCAGAAGGCCCTAGCGGGGGGCACAGATACGCAGTATTTT,CASSQKALAGGTDTQYF
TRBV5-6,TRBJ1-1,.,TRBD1,TGTGCCAGCAGCAGACAGGGAGGCACTGAAGCTTTCTTT,CASSRQGGTEAFF